The 6 T cell receptor beta chains below all came from one sample that was sequenced in a study of regulatory T cells in long-lasting Graves disease (TCRdb year 2021). What the time point label conveys for this sample: newly diagnosed GD, antithyroid drugs for less than 3 months. For both TCR sequencing and RNA sequencing, RNA was extracted from PBMCs in TRIzol. Library prep was done by multiplex PCR. TCRdb records Illumina HiSeq 4000 as the sequencer. iRepertoire HTBI primers and Arm-PCR amplification of CDR3 regions were used to construct TCR beta libraries. Clones were called with MiXCR by TCRdb after fastp trimmed the public reads at Q25, and only in-frame beta chains were retained. Rows are unified per CDR3 protein, each entry keeping the most common DNA and genes. This sample comprises 420,000 or so distinct CDR3 sequences, around 15% of them detected only once. The ten top clones hold approximately 22% of the sample.

This sample also belongs to another study, concerning T cells in Graves' hyperthyroidism and ophthalmopathy.

The material was peripheral blood mononuclear cells (PBMCs), obtained at new diagnosis, from a patient treated with antithyroid drugs. Every receptor here comes from a young woman with Graves disease. Donor details come from another sample of the same person, matched by shared clones.

This clonotype appeared many times. This rearrangement joins TRBV18 to TRBJ2-3; 8 positions match TRBD1. This CDR3 comprises 17 residues. The junction had 10 bases not matched to a gene; V was cut back by 3 bases and J by 2 bases. Germline V gene lookup returns CDR1 KGHSH and CDR2 LQKENI. CDR3 loop: CASSPTPGQAYTDTQYF. The CDR3 bases are TGTGCCAGCTCACCCACCCCGGGACAGGCTTACACAGATACGCAGTATTTT.

This clonotype showed up many times. The chain recombines TRBV7-2 with TRBJ2-7; 10 bases are shared with TRBD2. CDR1 SGHTA and CDR2 FQGNSA come from the germline V gene. V lost 5 bases and J lost 11; bases outside the gene matches: 12. The CDR3 consists of 14 residues. CDR3 nucleotide sequence: TGTGCCAGCAGCCCTCAGCGGGAGGGCCCTAGGAAGTACTTC. It codes for CASSPQREGPRKYF.

J is TRBJ1-1 and V is TRBV2; D unresolved. The CDR3 spans 13 residues. CDR1 and CDR2 from the germline V gene are SNHLY and FYNNEI. The ends were cut back, 0 bases at V and 7 bases at J, with 9 bases in the middle. The CDR3 sequence is CASSEAGSNEAFF. CDR3 bases: TGTGCCAGCAGTGAAGCGGGGTCAAATGAAGCTTTCTTT. The complete variable domain, with remaining parts taken from reference TRBV2 and TRBJ1-1, reads EPEVTQTPSHQVTQMGQEVILRCVPISNHLYFYWYRQILGQKVEFLVSFYNNEISEKSEIFDDQFSVERPDGSNFTLKIRSTKLEDSAMYFCASSEAGSNEAFFGQGTRLTVV.

This clonotype was counted once. This may be a read error, as it is one base from a much larger clone. The V gene is TRBV2, the J gene TRBJ2-7; D is undetermined. CDR1 SNHLY and CDR2 FYNNEI come from the germline V gene. The CDR3 covers 11 residues. Between the trimmed V and J ends, which lost 6 bases and 6 bases, there was a span of 9 bases. In DNA, the CDR3 is TGTGCCAGCAGCTCATTTCTCGAGCAGTACTTC. It translates to CASSSFLEQYF.

This clonotype was detected a few times. The chain joins TRBV30 to TRBJ2-1, with D perhaps matching TRBD2 (6 bases). V dropped 0 bases and J dropped 3 bases, with 12 bases sitting between them. This CDR3 contains 15 residues. Germline V gene data show CDR1 as GTSNPN and CDR2 as SVGIG (reference sequence). Here the CDR3 DNA reads TGTGCCTGGAGTGTAGGAGGGAGTATCTACAATGAGCAGTTCTTC. Amino acid sequence: CAWSVGGSIYNEQFF.

At least ten counts were recorded for this clonotype. This chain links TRBV18 with TRBJ2-1, with D perhaps TRBD1 (6 bases). The germline V and J ends were trimmed by 5 bases and 3 bases, with 11 bases remaining between them. The CDR3 runs to 14 residues. The V gene's germline CDR1 is KGHSH and CDR2 LQKENI. CDR3 protein: CASSSLQGYNEQFF. CDR3 coding DNA: TGTGCCAGCTCATCCTTACAGGGCTACAATGAGCAGTTCTTC.